This TCR beta chain comes out of a study of T cell clones after liver transplantation. Study-wide background: Post-transplant blood was tracked for graft-donor-reactive T cell clones identified in a pre-transplant mixed lymphocyte reaction.

V shed 4 bases, J shed 7 bases, and the junction held 5 bases outside the gene matches. The CDR3 totals 13 residues. In germline, CDR1 is SGHTS, CDR2 YDEGEE. Using immunoSEQ multiplex PCR, the repertoire was profiled, and TCRdb retains in-frame clones only, with some absent. The sample carries nearly 55,000 clones, approximately 84% recorded once. The origin of this receptor is a human donor who received a liver transplant. The genes are TRBV5-8 and TRBJ1-1, with 9 bases that match TRBD1. Sequences were derived from CD4+ T cells from blood, sampled before liver transplant. CDR3 nucleotide sequence: TGTGCCAGCAGCCTGGGGACAGGGTTTGAAGCTTTCTTT. Its protein is CASSLGTGFEAFF.